This T cell receptor (beta chain) was identified in a study of blood T cell repertoires in COVID-19. Assay: immunoSEQ multiplex PCR; the TCRdb copy retains only in-frame clones and omits some. In the table there are around 250,000 clones, under 85% of which are singletons. This CDR3 has 14 residues. The trim removed 2 bases at V and 7 bases at J, leaving 7 bases unmatched. Germline V gives CDR1 SEHNR, CDR2 FQNEAQ (reference sequence). The receptor's source is a man between 25 and 39 years old who had recovered from COVID-19. Input material: peripheral blood. The chain joins TRBV7-9 to TRBJ2-5, with 7 bases identical to TRBD2. The CDR3 DNA reads as TGTGCCAGCAGCTTAACACAGTCGGGGGGGACCCAGTACTTC. This codes for CASSLTQSGGTQYF.